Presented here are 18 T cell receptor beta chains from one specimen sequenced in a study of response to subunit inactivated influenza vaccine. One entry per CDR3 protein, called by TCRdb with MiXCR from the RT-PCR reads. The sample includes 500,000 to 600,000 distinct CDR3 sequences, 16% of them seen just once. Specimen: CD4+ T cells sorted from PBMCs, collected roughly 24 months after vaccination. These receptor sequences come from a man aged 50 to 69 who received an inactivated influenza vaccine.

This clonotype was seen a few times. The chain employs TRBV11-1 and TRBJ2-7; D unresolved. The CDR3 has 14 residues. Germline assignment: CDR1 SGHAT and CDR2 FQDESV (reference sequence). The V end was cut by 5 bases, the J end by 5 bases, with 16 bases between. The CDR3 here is CASSPETEWDEQYF. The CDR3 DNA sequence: TGTGCCAGCAGCCCAGAGACCGAGTGGGACGAGCAGTACTTC.

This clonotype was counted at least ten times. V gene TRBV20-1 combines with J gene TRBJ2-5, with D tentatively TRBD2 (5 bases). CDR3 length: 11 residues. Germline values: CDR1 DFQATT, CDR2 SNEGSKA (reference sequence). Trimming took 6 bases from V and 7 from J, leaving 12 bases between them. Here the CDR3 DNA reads TGCAGTGCCCGTCCAGGAGGGACCCAGTACTTC. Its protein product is CSARPGGTQYF.

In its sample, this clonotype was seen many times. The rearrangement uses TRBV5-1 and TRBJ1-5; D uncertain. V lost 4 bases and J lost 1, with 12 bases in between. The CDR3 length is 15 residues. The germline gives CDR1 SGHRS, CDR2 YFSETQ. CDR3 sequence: CASSPGDLSNQPQHF. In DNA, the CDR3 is TGCGCCAGCAGCCCCGGCGATTTGAGCAATCAGCCCCAGCATTTT.

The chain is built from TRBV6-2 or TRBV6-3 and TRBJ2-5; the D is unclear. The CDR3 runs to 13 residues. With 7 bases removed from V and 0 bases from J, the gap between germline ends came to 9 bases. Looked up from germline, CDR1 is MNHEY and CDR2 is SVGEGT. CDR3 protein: CASIHLYQETQYF. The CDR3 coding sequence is TGTGCCAGCATCCATCTGTACCAAGAGACCCAGTACTTC.

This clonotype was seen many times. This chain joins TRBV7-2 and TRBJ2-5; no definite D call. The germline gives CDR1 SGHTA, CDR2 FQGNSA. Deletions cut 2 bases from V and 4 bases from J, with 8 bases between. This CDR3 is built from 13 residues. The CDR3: CASSLSRPETQYF. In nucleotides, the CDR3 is TGTGCCAGCAGCTTATCCCGACCAGAGACCCAGTACTTC.

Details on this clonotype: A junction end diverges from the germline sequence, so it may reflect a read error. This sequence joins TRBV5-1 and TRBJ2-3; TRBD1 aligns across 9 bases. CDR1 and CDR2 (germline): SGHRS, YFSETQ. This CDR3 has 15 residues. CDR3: CATSSGTGLPDTQYF. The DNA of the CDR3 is TGCGCCACCAGCTCCGGGACAGGGTTACCAGATACGCAGTATTTT.

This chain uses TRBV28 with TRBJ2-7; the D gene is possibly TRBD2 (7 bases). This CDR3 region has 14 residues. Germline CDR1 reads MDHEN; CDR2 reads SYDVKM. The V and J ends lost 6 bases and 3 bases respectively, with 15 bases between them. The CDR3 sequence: CASRLPGGRYEQYF. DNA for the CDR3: TGTGCCAGCAGACTCCCGGGGGGCCGCTACGAGCAGTACTTC.

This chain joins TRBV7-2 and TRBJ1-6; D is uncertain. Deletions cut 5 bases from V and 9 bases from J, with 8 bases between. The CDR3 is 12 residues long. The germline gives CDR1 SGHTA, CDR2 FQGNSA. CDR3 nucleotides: TGTGCCAGCAGCCTACAAGTTTCACCCCTCCACTTT. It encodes CASSLQVSPLHF.

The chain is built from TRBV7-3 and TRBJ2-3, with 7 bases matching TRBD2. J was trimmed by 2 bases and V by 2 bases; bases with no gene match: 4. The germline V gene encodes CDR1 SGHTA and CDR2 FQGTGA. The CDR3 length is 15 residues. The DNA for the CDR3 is TGTGCCAGCAGCTTAGGACTAGTTTACACAGATACGCAGTATTTT. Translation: CASSLGLVYTDTQYF.

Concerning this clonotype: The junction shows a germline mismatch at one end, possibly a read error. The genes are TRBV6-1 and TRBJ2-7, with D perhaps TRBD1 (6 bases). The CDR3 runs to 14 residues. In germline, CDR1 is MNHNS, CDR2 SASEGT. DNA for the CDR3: TGTGCCCGCAGGATCGACAGGCACTCCTACGAGCAGTACTTC. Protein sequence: CARRIDRHSYEQYF.

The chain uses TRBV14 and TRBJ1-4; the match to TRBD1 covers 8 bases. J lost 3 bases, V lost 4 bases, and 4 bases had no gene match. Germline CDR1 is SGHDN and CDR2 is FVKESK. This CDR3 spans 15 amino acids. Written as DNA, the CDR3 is TGTGCCAGCAGCCGCAAACAGGGGGCTAATGAAAAACTGTTTTTT. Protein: CASSRKQGANEKLFF.

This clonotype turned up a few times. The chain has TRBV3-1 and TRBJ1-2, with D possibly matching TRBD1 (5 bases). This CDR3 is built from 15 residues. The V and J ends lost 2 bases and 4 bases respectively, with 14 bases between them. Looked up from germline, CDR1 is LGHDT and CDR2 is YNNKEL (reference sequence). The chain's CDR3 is CASSQNPGTAYGYTF. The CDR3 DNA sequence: TGTGCCAGCAGCCAAAACCCAGGGACCGCCTATGGCTACACCTTC.

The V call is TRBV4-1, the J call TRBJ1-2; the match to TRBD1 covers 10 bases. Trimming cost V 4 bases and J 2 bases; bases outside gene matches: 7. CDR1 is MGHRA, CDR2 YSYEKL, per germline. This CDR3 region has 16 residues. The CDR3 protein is CASSLSTGGENYGYTF. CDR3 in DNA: TGCGCCAGCAGCCTTTCGACAGGGGGCGAGAACTATGGCTACACCTTC.

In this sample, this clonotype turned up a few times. CDR3 sequence: CSVTPRSLGEQFF. DNA for the CDR3: TGCAGCGTCACGCCACGAAGCTTGGGTGAGCAGTTCTTC. V usage is TRBV29-1 and J usage is TRBJ2-1; D is unresolved. Germline V gives CDR1 SQVTM, CDR2 ANQGSEA. The CDR3 has 13 residues. V lost 6 bases and J lost 9, with 18 bases in between.

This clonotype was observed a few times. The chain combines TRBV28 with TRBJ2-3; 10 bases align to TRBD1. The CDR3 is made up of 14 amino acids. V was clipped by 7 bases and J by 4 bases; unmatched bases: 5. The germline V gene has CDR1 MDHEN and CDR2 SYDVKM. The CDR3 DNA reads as TGTGCCAGCACCGGGACAGGGGCAGCAGATACGCAGTATTTT. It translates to CASTGTGAADTQYF.

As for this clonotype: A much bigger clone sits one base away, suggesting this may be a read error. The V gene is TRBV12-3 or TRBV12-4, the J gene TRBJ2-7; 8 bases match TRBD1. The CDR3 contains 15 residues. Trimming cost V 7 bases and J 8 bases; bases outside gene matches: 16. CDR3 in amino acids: CASTTAGTGRIQQYF. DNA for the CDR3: TGTGCCAGCACCACCGCCGGGACAGGTCGGATACAGCAGTACTTC.

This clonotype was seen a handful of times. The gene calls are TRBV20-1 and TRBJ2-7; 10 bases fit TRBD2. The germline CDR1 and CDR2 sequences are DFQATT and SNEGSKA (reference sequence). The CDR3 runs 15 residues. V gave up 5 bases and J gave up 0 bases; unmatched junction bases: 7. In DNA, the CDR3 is TGCAGTGCTGGGGGGACTAGCGCGAGCTCCTACGAGCAGTACTTC. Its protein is CSAGGTSASSYEQYF.

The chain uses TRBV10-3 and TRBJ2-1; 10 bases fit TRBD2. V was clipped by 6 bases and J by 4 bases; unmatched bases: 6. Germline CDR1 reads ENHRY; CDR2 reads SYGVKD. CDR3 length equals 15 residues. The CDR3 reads CAIRPGLAHYNEQFF. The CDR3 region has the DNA TGTGCCATCAGGCCGGGACTAGCGCATTACAATGAGCAGTTCTTC.